The present T cell receptor (beta chain) was sequenced within a study of tumor and adjacent non-tumor tissue in lung cancer (dated by TCRdb to 2016 to 2019). General notes on the study: The cohort included 12 adenocarcinoma, 2 squamous cell carcinoma and 1 small cell lung cancer patients. Sequencing produced 130,000,000 or so productive TCRbeta reads in total, an average of approximately 3.9 million reads per sample. TCRbeta CDR3 sequencing was performed on about 29 paired specimens, with one tumor sample and one normal lung sample collected per patient. Using bulk TCRbeta repertoires from some 14 lung cancer patients, the study set lung tumor tissue side by side with matched distant non-tumor lung tissue. The approximately 15 patients were aged roughly 31 to 80 years, included 10 men and 5 women, and had TNM stage I to III disease. General findings and caveats noted by the study authors: Younger patients had significantly higher TCR diversity, and higher tumor TCR diversity was associated with shorter overall and disease-free survival. The top 100 clones made up a significantly larger cumulative share of the repertoire in normal lung than in tumor tissue. Tumor tissue showed significantly greater TCR diversity (inverse Simpson) than normal lung tissue (approximately 430 vs 150, P = 0.0075, Mann-Whitney U test). Neither the sequencing platform nor unique molecular identifiers are named or mentioned anywhere in the methods. With only around 15 patients in the cohort, the authors noted that larger samples and more detailed clinical data are needed. Because peripheral blood was not sequenced, blood TCRbeta repertoires in the lung cancer patients of the study were not examined.

The length of the CDR3 is 11 amino acids, counting both ends. The only DNA kept is the CDR3, 33 bases in frame from the first base. This clonotype was observed a single time. Its antigen is currently not known. Here the CDR3 omits its conserved ending phenylalanine or tryptophan, so a read error is the likely source. RNA was extracted from bulk unsorted tissue and checked for quality with a NanoDrop ND-1000 and an Agilent 2100. Newly diagnosed lung cancer patients without prior chemotherapy who had been admitted for thoracic surgery in China between August and November 2014 were enrolled as donors. Anyone who had undergone radiotherapy or chemotherapy before, or who had another cancer at the same time, was left out of the study. Pieces of surgical tissue measuring roughly 1-2.1 cm3 were kept in RNAlater solution and held at -80 degrees C until needed. The library was obtained by multiplex PCR. Instrument on record: Illumina HiSeq 2500. TCRbeta libraries were built by three rounds of nested PCR using primers (Table S4), following protocols modified from ARM-PCR. Before sequencing, PCR products in the 200-500 bp range were cut out of the gel and cleaned up using the QIAquick gel extraction kit. The published analysis was carried out like this. Reads were cleaned using Trimmomatic, were merged into complete CDR3 sequences using FLASH, and were assigned to V(D)J germline segments using MiTCR. Clonal diversity was calculated as the inverse Simpson's index using VDJtools. In-frame sequences without a premature stop codon were defined as productive reads. TCRdb trimmed public reads at Q25 via fastp, called clones via MiXCR and kept in-frame beta chains. Records with the same CDR3 protein are collapsed into one entry carrying the most frequent genes and DNA. These V and J calls rely on TCRdb rather than the paper's analysis. For this sample there are under 95,000 distinct CDR3 sequences; around 64% appear just once. In total, the top ten clones hold about a sixth of the sample.

The rearrangement joined TRBV12-3 or TRBV12-4 to TRBJ2-5; TRBD1 is perhaps the D gene, given 6 matching bases. The source of this sequence is a man in his sixties with non-small cell lung cancer. The sequencing input was lung tumor tissue. The CDR3 reads as follows: CVSSPGVTQYL. The DNA is as follows: TGTGTCAGCAGTCCAGGGGTGACCCAGTACCTC.